Included here is one TCR beta chain sequence, with context. Its antigen is not identified. MiXCR, run by TCRdb on the reads, gives a single entry per CDR3 protein. This table has roughly 250,000 distinct CDR3 sequences, roughly 20% appearing once. This record comes from a study of T cell repertoires in cytomegalovirus infection. Overall study context: Public TCR beta signatures provided an indication of both CMV infection and a matching HLA type. Overall study results and limits: Clonotype analysis showed dominance of the ex vivo response by HLA-C-restricted CMV-specific TCR beta clonotypes. There were carriers of CMV plus the relevant HLA, and cumulative public TCR beta family frequency identified them.

The germline V gene has CDR1 SGHVT and CDR2 SQSDAQ. V lost 1 base and J 2 bases, leaving 12 bases between the germline ends. CDR3 length: 16 residues. This sequence joins TRBV7-4 and TRBJ1-5; D call uncertain. The receptor was derived from a human donor in good health (CMV status not recorded). Some clones in this sample may be carry-over from other donors' samples. Sequences were obtained from CD8+ T cells from PBMCs. CDR3: CASSLVVGEGNQPQHF. The CDR3 DNA is TGTGCCAGCAGCTTAGTTGTCGGGGAGGGCAATCAGCCCCAGCATTTT.